The next 19 T cell receptor beta chains were all read from a single sample in a study of blood T cell repertoires in COVID-19. Using immunoSEQ multiplex PCR, the repertoire was profiled, and TCRdb retains in-frame clones only, with some absent. The table includes about 190,000 clones, about 80% detected once. The sequenced sample consisted of peripheral blood. Receptors originate from a man younger than 45 with active or convalescent COVID-19.

The rearrangement joins TRBV6-2 or TRBV6-3 to TRBJ1-5; D gene ambiguous. V lost 5 bases and J lost 10, with 15 bases in between. There are 13 residues in the CDR3. Germline V CDR1 and CDR2: MNHEY, SVGEGT. The CDR3 here is CASSPLYGSPQHF. The CDR3 coding sequence is TGTGCCAGCAGTCCCCTTTATGGGAGTCCCCAGCATTTT.

The CDR3 spells CASSWDSSYNEQFF. CDR3 sequence (DNA): TGTGCCAGCAGCTGGGACAGCTCCTACAATGAGCAGTTCTTC. The rearrangement joins TRBV7-9 to TRBJ2-1; 7 bases match TRBD1. The CDR3 contains 14 residues. The J segment lost 0 bases and the V segment lost 4 bases, leaving 0 bases of the junction unmatched. The V gene's germline CDR1 is SEHNR and CDR2 FQNEAQ (reference sequence).

The chain has TRBV19 and TRBJ2-5; 12 nucleotides agree with TRBD2. The J segment lost 2 bases and the V segment lost 1 base, leaving 8 bases of the junction unmatched. CDR1 is LNHDA, CDR2 SQIVND, per germline (reference sequence). CDR3 length equals 18 residues. The CDR3 DNA sequence: TGTGCCAGTAGTATAGCTCTAGCGGGAGGGCACTTACAAGAGACCCAGTACTTC. Its translation: CASSIALAGGHLQETQYF.

This clone was counted once. V is TRBV19 and J is TRBJ1-5; weak D call: TRBD1 (5 bases). CDR3 length equals 15 residues. Per germline, CDR1 LNHDA and CDR2 SQIVND (reference sequence). Trimming took 10 bases from V and 4 from J, leaving 20 bases between them. CDR3 coding DNA: TGTGCCATTAACTCTGGGGGGATGGGTAATCAGCCCCAGCATTTT. Protein: CAINSGGMGNQPQHF.

The chain employs TRBV27 and TRBJ1-5, with D possibly matching TRBD1 (5 bases). Trimming removed 4 bases at V and 7 bases at J, with 14 bases between. Germline CDR1 and CDR2: MNHEY and SMNVEV (reference sequence). The CDR3 runs to 14 residues. The CDR3 loop reads CASSSVQGGQPQHF. The CDR3 DNA follows: TGTGCCAGCAGTTCAGTTCAGGGAGGGCAGCCCCAGCATTTT.

This clone occurred a few times. The chain employs TRBV15 and TRBJ2-2; 9 bases align to TRBD1. Per germline, CDR1 LNHNV and CDR2 YYDKDF (reference sequence). With V trimmed by 7 bases and J by 6 bases, 6 bases remained unmatched. CDR3 length equals 14 residues. The CDR3 nucleotides are TGTGCCACCACCACTAGACAGGGGGCCGGGGAGCTGTTTTTT. This encodes CATTTRQGAGELFF.

The V call is TRBV28, the J call TRBJ2-1, with unresolved D. Germline CDR1 reads MDHEN; CDR2 reads SYDVKM. The CDR3 is made up of 17 amino acids. The V and J ends lost 7 bases and 1 base respectively, with 20 bases between them. DNA of the CDR3: TGTGCCAGCAATGGGCAGGTTCCCATAAGGTCCTACAATGAGCAGTTCTTC. It encodes CASNGQVPIRSYNEQFF.

This clone was seen a single time. The chain links TRBV6-2 or TRBV6-3 to TRBJ2-7; tentatively, D is TRBD1 (6 bases). The CDR3 has 14 amino acids. CDR1 and CDR2 (germline): MNHEY, SVGEGT. The V end was cut by 4 bases, the J end by 4 bases, with 14 bases between. CDR3 amino acids: CASSSQDSLYEQYF. The DNA of the CDR3 is TGTGCCAGCAGTTCCCAGGACAGTCTATACGAGCAGTACTTC.

With respect to this clone: An end of the junction differs from the germline gene, which may be a read error. The chain is built from TRBV4-2 and TRBJ1-2, with D perhaps TRBD1 (5 bases). The CDR3 is 16 residues long. Germline V gene data show CDR1 as LGHNA and CDR2 as YNFKEQ. The CDR3 protein is CASSQDGQGNNNGYTF. The CDR3 DNA reads TGTGCCAGCAGCCAAGATGGGCAGGGAAATAACAATGGCTACACCTTC.

The chain joins TRBV28 to TRBJ1-3; D is ambiguous. From germline, CDR1 is MDHEN and CDR2 SYDVKM. The CDR3 has 16 residues. Trimming cost V 1 base and J 0 bases, with 10 bases left between them. DNA for the CDR3: TGTGCCAGCAGTTTATCCCCTGAGATCTCTGGAAACACCATATATTTT. Translation: CASSLSPEISGNTIYF.

J is TRBJ1-2 and V is TRBV9; 8 nucleotides line up with TRBD1. The V gene's germline CDR1 is SGDLS and CDR2 YYNGEE. V shed 2 bases, J shed 0 bases, and the junction held 3 bases outside the gene matches. The CDR3 runs 15 residues. The CDR3 DNA reads as TGTGCCAGCAGCGTGTCGGACAGGGCTAACTATGGCTACACCTTC. Translated: CASSVSDRANYGYTF.

V and J are TRBV10-3 and TRBJ2-4; 9 bases match TRBD1. V gave up 2 bases and J gave up 6 bases; unmatched junction bases: 8. Looked up from germline, CDR1 is ENHRY and CDR2 is SYGVKD. This CDR3 region has 16 residues. CDR3 bases: TGTGCCATCAGTGAGGGAGGCGGACAGGGGACAAACATTCAGTACTTC. It codes for CAISEGGGQGTNIQYF.

This clone was detected only once. The chain links TRBV9 to TRBJ2-2; TRBD1 is a possible D gene (5 bases). The CDR3 runs to 12 residues. Germline CDR1 reads SGDLS; CDR2 reads YYNGEE. V was pared by 4 bases and J by 7 bases, with 8 bases between. The CDR3 reads CASSLQGGELFF. The CDR3 coding sequence is TGTGCCAGCAGCCTCCAGGGCGGGGAGCTGTTTTTT.

V gene TRBV7-2 combines with J gene TRBJ2-7; possible D gene TRBD2, 7 bases. The V gene's germline CDR1 is SGHTA and CDR2 FQGNSA. This CDR3 region has 17 residues. Between the trimmed V and J ends, which lost 1 base and 4 bases, there was a span of 20 bases. CDR3 protein: CASSLVAGAGTWYEQYF. CDR3 bases: TGTGCCAGCAGCTTAGTGGCGGGGGCGGGAACTTGGTACGAGCAGTACTTC. Complete variable domain (other parts from reference TRBV7-2 and TRBJ2-7): GAGVSQSPSNKVTEKGKDVELRCDPISGHTALYWYRQSLGQGLEFLIYFQGNSAPDKSGLPSDRFSAERTGGSVSTLTIQRTQQEDSAVYLCASSLVAGAGTWYEQYFGPGTRLTVT.

V gene TRBV19 combines with J gene TRBJ1-2, with 7 bases that match TRBD1. The CDR3 runs 12 residues. V gave up 10 bases and J gave up 3 bases; unmatched junction bases: 5. Germline CDR1 LNHDA, CDR2 SQIVND (reference sequence). DNA of the CDR3: TGTGCCATTAAGGGGGCGGACTATGGCTACACCTTC. This codes for CAIKGADYGYTF.

Only one count was recorded for this clone. This rearrangement joins TRBV7-2 to TRBJ2-7, with 12 bases fitting TRBD2. CDR1 and CDR2 from the germline V gene are SGHTA and FQGNSA. With V trimmed by 5 bases and J by 2 bases, 7 bases remained unmatched. CDR3 length: 16 residues. The CDR3 region has the DNA TGTGCCAGCAGCACCCCTAGCGGGAGGGTCGCCTACGAGCAGTACTTC. This encodes CASSTPSGRVAYEQYF.

The rearrangement joins TRBV27 to TRBJ1-4; the match to TRBD1 covers 9 bases. V lost 2 bases to trimming and J lost 8 bases; unmatched junction nucleotides: 3. The CDR3 sequence is 14 residues long. Per the germline V gene, CDR1 is MNHEY and CDR2 is SMNVEV (reference sequence). The CDR3 region has the DNA TGTGCCAGCAGTTTAAACAGGGGGCGAGAAAAACTGTTTTTT. It specifies CASSLNRGREKLFF.

On this clone: Distinct nucleotide sequences in the sample also encode this CDR3. The rearrangement uses TRBV6-5 and TRBJ1-4, with 7 bases identical to TRBD1. Trimming cost V 5 bases and J 8 bases; bases outside gene matches: 5. This CDR3 spans 13 amino acids. Germline-derived CDR1 and CDR2 are MNHEY and SVGAGI. The CDR3 DNA sequence: TGTGCCAGCAGTCGACAGGGTGGAGAAAAACTGTTTTTT. Translating it yields CASSRQGGEKLFF.

The chain links TRBV23-1 to TRBJ2-7; 9 bases are a match to TRBD2. TRBV23-1 is sorted into the ORF group, with uncertain function. CDR3 length: 14 amino acids. Germline trimming cut 6 bases from V and 5 bases from J; bases unmatched to any gene: 8. CDR3 bases: TGCGCCAGCAGCCTGGTAGCGGGAGTCGACGAGCAGTACTTC. It encodes CASSLVAGVDEQYF.